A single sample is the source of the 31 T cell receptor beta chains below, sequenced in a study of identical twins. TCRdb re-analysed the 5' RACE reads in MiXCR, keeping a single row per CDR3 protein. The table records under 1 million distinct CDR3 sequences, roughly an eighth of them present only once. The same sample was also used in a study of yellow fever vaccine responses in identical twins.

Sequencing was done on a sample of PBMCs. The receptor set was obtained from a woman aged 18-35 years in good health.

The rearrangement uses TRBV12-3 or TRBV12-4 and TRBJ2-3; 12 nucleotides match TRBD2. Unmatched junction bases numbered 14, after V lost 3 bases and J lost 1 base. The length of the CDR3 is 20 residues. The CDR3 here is CASSFFKPSGRADGTDTQYF. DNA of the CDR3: TGTGCCAGCAGTTTCTTTAAGCCTAGCGGGAGGGCCGATGGCACAGATACGCAGTATTTT.

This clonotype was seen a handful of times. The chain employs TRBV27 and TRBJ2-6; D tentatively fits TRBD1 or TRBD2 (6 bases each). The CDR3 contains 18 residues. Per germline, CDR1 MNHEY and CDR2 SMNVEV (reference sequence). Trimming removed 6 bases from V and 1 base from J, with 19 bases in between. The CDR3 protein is CASSLGGLPRSGANVLTF. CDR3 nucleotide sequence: TGTGCCAGCAGCCTTGGGGGGCTTCCGAGGTCTGGGGCCAACGTCCTGACTTTC.

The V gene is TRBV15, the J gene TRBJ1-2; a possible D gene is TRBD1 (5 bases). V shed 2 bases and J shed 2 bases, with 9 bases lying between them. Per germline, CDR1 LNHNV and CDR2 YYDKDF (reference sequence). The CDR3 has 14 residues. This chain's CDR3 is CATSRQGLNYGYTF. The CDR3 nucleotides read TGTGCCACCAGCAGACAGGGCCTGAACTATGGCTACACCTTC.

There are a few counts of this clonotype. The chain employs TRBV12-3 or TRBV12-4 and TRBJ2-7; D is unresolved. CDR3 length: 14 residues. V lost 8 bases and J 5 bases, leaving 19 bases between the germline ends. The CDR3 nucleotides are TGTGCCAGCTCCCGTGACGCGTTATTTCACGAGCAGTACTTC. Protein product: CASSRDALFHEQYF.

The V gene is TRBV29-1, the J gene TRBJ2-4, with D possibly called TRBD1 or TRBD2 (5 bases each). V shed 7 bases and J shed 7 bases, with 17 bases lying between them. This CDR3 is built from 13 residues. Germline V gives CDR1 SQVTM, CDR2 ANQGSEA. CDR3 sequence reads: CSAGDLGGNIQYF. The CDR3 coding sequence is TGCAGCGCCGGGGACCTCGGCGGGAACATTCAGTACTTC. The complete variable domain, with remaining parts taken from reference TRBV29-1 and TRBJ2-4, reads SAVISQKPSRDICQRGTSLTIQCQVDSQVTMMFWYRQQPGQSLTLIATANQGSEATYESGFVIDKFPISRPNLTFSTLTVSNMSPEDSSIYLCSAGDLGGNIQYFGAGTRLSVL.

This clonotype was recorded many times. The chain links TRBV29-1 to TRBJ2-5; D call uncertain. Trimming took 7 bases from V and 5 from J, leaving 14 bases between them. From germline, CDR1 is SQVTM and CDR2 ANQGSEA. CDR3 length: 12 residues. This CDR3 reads CSGQRVGETQYF. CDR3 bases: TGCAGCGGTCAAAGGGTTGGGGAGACCCAGTACTTC.

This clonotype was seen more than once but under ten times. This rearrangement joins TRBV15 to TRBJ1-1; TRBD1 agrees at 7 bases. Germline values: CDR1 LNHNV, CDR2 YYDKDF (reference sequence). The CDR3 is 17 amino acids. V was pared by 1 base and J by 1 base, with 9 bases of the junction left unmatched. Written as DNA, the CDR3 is TGTGCCACCAGCAGAGGCGCGTCGGGACAGCAGAACACTGAAGCTTTCTTT. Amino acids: CATSRGASGQQNTEAFF. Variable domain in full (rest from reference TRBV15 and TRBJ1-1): DAMVIQNPRYQVTQFGKPVTLSCSQTLNHNVMYWYQQKSSQAPKLLFHYYDKDFNNEADTPDNFQSRRPNTSFCFLDIRSPGLGDTAMYLCATSRGASGQQNTEAFFGQGTRLTVV.

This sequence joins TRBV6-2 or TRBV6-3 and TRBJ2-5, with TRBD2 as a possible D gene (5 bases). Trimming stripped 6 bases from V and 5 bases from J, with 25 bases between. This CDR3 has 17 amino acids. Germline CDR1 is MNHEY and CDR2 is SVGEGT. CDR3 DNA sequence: TGTGCCAGCAGCGAAGAGCGGTCGAGCCCTCTCCGGGAGACCCAGTACTTC. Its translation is CASSEERSSPLRETQYF.

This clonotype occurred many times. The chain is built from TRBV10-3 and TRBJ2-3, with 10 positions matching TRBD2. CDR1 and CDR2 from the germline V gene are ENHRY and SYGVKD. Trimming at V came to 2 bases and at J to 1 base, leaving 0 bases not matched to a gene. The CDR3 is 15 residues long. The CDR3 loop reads CAISEGLAGTDTQYF. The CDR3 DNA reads TGTGCCATCAGTGAGGGACTAGCGGGCACAGATACGCAGTATTTT.

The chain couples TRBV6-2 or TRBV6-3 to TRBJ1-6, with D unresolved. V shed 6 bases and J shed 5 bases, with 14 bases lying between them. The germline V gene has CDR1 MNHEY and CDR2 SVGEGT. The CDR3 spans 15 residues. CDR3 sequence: CASRPDGFDNSPLHF. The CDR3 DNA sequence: TGTGCCAGCAGACCGGACGGCTTCGATAATTCACCCCTCCACTTT.

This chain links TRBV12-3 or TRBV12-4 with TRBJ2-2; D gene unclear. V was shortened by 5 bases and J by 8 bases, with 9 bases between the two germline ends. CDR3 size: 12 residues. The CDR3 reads CASSHSVGELFF. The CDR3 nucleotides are TGTGCCAGCAGTCACAGCGTGGGGGAGCTGTTTTTT.

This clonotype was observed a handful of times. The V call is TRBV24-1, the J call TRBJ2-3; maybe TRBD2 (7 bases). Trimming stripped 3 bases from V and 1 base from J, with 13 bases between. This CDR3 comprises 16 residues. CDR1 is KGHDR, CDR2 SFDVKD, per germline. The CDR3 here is CATSDPRGARTDTQYF. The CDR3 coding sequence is TGTGCCACCAGTGATCCCCGGGGGGCTCGCACAGATACGCAGTATTTT.

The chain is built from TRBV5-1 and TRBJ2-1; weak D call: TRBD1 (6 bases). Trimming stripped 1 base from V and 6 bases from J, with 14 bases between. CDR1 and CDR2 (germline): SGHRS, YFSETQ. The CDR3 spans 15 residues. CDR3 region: CASSLWGPNSNEQFF. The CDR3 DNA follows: TGCGCCAGCAGCTTGTGGGGGCCAAACTCCAATGAGCAGTTCTTC.

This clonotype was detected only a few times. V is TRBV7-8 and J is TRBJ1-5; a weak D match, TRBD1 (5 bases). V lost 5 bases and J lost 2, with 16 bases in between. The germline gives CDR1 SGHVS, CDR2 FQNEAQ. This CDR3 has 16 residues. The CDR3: CASSATRESGNQPQHF. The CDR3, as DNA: TGTGCCAGCAGCGCGACCAGGGAGTCCGGCAATCAGCCCCAGCATTTT.

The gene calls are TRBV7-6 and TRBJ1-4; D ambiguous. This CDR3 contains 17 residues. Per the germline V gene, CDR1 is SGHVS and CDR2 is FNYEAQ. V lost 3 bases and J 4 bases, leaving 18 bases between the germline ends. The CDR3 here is CASSLTPRGRSNEKLFF. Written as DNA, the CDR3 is TGTGCCAGCAGCTTGACCCCTCGAGGGAGAAGTAATGAAAAACTGTTTTTT. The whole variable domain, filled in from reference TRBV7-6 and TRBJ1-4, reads GAGVSQSPRYKVTKRGQDVALRCDPISGHVSLYWYRQALGQGPEFLTYFNYEAQQDKSGLPNDRFSAERPEGSISTLTIQRTEQRDSAMYRCASSLTPRGRSNEKLFFGSGTQLSVL.

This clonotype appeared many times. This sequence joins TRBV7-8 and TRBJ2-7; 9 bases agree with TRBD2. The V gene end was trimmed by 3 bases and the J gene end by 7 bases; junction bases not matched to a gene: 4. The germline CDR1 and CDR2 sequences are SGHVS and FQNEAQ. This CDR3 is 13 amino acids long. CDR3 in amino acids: CASSFSGSGEQYF. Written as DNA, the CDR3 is TGTGCCAGCAGCTTTAGCGGGAGCGGTGAGCAGTACTTC.

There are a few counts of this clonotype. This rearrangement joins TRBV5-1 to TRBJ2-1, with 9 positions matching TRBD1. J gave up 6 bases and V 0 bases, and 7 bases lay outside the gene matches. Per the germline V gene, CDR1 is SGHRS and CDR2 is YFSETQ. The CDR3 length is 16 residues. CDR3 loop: CASSLGGTGLPNEQFF. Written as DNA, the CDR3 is TGCGCCAGCAGCTTGGGAGGGACAGGGCTCCCCAATGAGCAGTTCTTC.

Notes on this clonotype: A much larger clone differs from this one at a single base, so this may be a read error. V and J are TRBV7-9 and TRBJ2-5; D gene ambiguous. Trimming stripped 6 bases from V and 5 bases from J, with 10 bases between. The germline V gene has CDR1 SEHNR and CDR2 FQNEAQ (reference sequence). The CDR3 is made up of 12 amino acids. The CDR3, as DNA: TGTGCCAGCAGTTTTATCGGGGAGACCCAGTACTTC. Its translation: CASSFIGETQYF.

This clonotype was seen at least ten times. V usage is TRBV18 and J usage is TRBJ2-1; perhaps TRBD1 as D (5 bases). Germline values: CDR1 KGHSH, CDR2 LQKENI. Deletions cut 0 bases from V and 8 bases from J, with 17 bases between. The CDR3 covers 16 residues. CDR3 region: CASSPPTRRQGYEQFF. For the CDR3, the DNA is TGTGCCAGCTCACCACCAACTCGGCGGCAGGGATATGAGCAGTTCTTC.

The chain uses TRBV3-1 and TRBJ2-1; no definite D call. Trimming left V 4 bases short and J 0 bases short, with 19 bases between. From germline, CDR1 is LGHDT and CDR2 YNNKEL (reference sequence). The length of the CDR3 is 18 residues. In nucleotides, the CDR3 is TGTGCCAGCAGCCGAAGACCTCCCGACCCCAGCTCCTACAATGAGCAGTTCTTC. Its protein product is CASSRRPPDPSSYNEQFF.

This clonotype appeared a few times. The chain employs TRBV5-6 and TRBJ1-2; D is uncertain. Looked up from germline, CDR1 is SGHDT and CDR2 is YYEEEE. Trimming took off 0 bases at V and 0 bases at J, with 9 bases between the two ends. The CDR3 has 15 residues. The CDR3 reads CASSLVGKTNYGYTF. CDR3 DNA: TGTGCCAGCAGCTTGGTTGGCAAGACTAACTATGGCTACACCTTC.

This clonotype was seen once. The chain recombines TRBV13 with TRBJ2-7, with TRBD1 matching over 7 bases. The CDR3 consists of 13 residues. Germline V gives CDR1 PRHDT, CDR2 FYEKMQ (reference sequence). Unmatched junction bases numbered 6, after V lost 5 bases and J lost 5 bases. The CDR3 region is CASSVRGPHEQYF. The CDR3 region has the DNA TGTGCCAGCAGCGTAAGGGGGCCCCACGAGCAGTACTTC.

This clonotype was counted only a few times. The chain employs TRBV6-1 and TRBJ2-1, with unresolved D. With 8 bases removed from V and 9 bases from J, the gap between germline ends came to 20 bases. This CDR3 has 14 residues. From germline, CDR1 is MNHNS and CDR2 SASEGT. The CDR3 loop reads CASGHKRDDPEQFF. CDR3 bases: TGTGCCAGCGGTCATAAAAGGGATGACCCTGAGCAGTTCTTC.

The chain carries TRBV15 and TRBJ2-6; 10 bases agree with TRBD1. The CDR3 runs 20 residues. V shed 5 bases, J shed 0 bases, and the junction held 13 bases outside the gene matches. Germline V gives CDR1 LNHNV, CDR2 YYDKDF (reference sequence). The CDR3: CATSQPIRDRGFSGANVLTF. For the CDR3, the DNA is TGTGCCACCAGCCAACCTATCCGGGACAGGGGCTTCTCTGGGGCCAACGTCCTGACTTTC. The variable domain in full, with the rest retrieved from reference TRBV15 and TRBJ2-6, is DAMVIQNPRYQVTQFGKPVTLSCSQTLNHNVMYWYQQKSSQAPKLLFHYYDKDFNNEADTPDNFQSRRPNTSFCFLDIRSPGLGDTAMYLCATSQPIRDRGFSGANVLTFGAGSRLTVL.

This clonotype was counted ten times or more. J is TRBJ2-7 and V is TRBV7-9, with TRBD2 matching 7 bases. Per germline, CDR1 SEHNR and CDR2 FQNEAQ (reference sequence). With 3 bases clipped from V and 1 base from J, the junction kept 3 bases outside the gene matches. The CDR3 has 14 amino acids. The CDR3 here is CASSLGGRSYEQYF. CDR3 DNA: TGTGCCAGCAGCTTGGGCGGGAGATCCTACGAGCAGTACTTC.

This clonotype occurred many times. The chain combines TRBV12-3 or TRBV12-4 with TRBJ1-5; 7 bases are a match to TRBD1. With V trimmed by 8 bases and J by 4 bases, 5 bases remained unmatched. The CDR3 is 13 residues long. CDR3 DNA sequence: TGTGCCAGCTGCGACAGGGTAAATCAGCCCCAGCATTTT. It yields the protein CASCDRVNQPQHF.

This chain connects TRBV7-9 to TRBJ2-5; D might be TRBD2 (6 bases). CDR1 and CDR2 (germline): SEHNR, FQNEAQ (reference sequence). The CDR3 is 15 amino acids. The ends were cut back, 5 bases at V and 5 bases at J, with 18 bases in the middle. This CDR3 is CASSHGTGRRETQYF. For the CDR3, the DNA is TGTGCCAGCAGCCACGGGACTGGCCGCAGGGAGACCCAGTACTTC. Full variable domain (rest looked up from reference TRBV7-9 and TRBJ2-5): DTGVSQNPRHKITKRGQNVTFRCDPISEHNRLYWYRQTLGQGPEFLTYFQNEAQLEKSRLLSDRFSAERPKGSFSTLEIQRTEQGDSAMYLCASSHGTGRRETQYFGPGTRLLVL.

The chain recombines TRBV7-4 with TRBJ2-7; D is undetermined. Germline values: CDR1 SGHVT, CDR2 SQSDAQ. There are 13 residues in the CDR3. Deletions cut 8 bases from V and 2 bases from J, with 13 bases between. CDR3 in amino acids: CASPTGQTYEQYV. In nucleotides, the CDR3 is TGTGCCAGCCCCACGGGCCAAACCTACGAGCAGTACGTC.

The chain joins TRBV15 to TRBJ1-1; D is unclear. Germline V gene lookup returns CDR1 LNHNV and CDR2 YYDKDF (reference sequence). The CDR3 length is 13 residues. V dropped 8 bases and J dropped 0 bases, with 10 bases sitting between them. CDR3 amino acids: CATDQDLNTEAFF. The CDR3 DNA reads TGTGCCACCGATCAGGACTTGAACACTGAAGCTTTCTTT.

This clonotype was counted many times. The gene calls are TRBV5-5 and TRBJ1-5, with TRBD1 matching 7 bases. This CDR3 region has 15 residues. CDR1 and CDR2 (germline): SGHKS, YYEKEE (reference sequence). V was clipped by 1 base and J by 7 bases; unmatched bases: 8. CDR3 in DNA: TGTGCCAGCAGCTTGTCCCCAACAGGGGTCCAGCCCCAGCATTTT. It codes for CASSLSPTGVQPQHF.

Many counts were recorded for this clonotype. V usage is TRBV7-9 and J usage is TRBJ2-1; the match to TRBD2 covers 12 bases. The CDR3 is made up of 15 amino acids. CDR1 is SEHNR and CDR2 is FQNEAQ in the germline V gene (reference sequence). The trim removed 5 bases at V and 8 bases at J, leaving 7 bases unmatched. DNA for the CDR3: TGTGCCAGCAGCCTGACTAGCGGGAGTCCGGATGAGCAGTTCTTC. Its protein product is CASSLTSGSPDEQFF.